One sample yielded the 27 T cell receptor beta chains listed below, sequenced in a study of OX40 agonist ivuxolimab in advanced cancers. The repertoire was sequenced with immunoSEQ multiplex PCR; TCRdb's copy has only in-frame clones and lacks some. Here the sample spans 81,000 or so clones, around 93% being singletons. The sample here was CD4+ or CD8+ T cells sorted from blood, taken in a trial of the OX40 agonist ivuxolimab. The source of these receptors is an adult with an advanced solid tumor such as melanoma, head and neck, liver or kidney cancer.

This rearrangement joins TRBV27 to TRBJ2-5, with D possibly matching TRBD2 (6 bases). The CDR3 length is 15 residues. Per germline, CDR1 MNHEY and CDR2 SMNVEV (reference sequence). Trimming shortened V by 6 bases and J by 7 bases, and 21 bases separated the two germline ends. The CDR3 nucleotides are TGTGCCAGCAGCTGGGACTTTTCGTCGGGGCGGACCCAGTACTTC. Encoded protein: CASSWDFSSGRTQYF.

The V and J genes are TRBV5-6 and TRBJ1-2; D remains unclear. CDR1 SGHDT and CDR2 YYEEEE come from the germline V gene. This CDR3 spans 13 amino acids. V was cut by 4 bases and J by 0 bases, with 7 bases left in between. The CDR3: CASSLGSNYGYTF. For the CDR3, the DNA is TGTGCCAGCAGCCTGGGATCTAACTATGGCTACACCTTC. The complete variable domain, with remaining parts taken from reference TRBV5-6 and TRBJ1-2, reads DAGVTQSPTHLIKTRGQQVTLRCSPKSGHDTVSWYQQALGQGPQFIFQYYEEEERQRGNFPDRFSGHQFPNYSSELNVNALLLGDSALYLCASSLGSNYGYTFGSGTRLTVV.

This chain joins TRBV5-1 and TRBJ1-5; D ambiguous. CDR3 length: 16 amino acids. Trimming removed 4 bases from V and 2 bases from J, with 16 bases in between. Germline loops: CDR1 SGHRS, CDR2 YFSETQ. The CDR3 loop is CASSPFGWEGNQPQHF. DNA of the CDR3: TGCGCCAGCAGCCCCTTTGGGTGGGAGGGCAATCAGCCCCAGCATTTT. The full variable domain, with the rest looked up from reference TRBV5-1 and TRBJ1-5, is KAGVTQTPRYLIKTRGQQVTLSCSPISGHRSVSWYQQTPGQGLQFLFEYFSETQRNKGNFPGRFSGRQFSNSRSEMNVSTLELGDSALYLCASSPFGWEGNQPQHFGDGTRLSIL.

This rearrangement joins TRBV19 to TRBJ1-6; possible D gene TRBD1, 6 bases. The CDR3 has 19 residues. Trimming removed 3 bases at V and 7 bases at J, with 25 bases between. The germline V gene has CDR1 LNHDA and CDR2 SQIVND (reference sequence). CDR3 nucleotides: TGTGCCAGTAGTATCGGGGGCAGGGGCGTTAGCCCCTGGAATTCACCCCTCCACTTT. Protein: CASSIGGRGVSPWNSPLHF.

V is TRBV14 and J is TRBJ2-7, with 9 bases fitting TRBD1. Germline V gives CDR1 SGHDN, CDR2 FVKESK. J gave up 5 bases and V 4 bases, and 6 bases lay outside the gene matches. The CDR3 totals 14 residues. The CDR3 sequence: CASSPGQGSNEQYF. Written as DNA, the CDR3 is TGTGCCAGCAGCCCGGGACAGGGAAGCAACGAGCAGTACTTC.

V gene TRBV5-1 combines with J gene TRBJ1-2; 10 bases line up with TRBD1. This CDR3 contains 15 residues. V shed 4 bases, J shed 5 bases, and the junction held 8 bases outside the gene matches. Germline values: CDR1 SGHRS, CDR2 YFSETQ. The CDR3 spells CASSPTRQGAYGYTF. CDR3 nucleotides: TGCGCCAGCAGCCCTACCCGACAGGGGGCGTATGGCTACACCTTC.

CDR3 sequence reads: CASSLGRTGTDEQYF. CDR3 DNA: TGTGCCAGCAGTTTAGGGCGGACAGGGACGGACGAGCAGTACTTC. V and J are TRBV27 and TRBJ2-7, with 8 positions matching TRBD1. The CDR3 extends over 15 amino acids. The germline V gene encodes CDR1 MNHEY and CDR2 SMNVEV (reference sequence). V lost 2 bases and J lost 5; bases outside the gene matches: 8.

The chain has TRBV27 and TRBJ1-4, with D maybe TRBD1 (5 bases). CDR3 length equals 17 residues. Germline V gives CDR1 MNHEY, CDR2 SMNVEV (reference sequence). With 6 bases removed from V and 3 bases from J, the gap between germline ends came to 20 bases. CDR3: CASSHVTSTVANEKLFF. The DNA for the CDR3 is TGTGCCAGCAGCCACGTCACATCGACAGTGGCTAATGAAAAACTGTTTTTT.

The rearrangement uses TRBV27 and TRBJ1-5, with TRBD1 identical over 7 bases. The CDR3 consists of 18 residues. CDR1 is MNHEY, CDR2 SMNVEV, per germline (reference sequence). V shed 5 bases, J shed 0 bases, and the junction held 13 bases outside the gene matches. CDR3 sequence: CASSPRQGRLDSNQPQHF. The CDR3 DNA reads TGTGCCAGCAGTCCGAGACAGGGACGTCTCGATAGCAATCAGCCCCAGCATTTT.

CDR3 nucleotide sequence: TGTGCCAGCAGTTCCTCCCCCTACGAGCAGTACTTC. Protein sequence: CASSSSPYEQYF. The gene calls are TRBV27 and TRBJ2-7; D remains ambiguous. Trimming removed 4 bases from V and 2 bases from J, with 6 bases in between. The CDR3 totals 12 residues. The germline V gene has CDR1 MNHEY and CDR2 SMNVEV (reference sequence).

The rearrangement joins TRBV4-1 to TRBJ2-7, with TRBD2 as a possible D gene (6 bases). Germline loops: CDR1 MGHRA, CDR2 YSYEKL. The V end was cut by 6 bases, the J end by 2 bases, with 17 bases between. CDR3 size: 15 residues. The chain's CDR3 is CASSPMWGEAYEQYF. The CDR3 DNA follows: TGCGCCAGCAGTCCAATGTGGGGGGAAGCCTACGAGCAGTACTTC.

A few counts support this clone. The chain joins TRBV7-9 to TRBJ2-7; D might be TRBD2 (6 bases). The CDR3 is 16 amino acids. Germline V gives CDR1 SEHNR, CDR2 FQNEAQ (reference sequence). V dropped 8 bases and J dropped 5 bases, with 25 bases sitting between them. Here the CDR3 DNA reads TGTGCCAGCGGGACGATCTCGAGGGACTTTAAAAACGAGCAGTACTTC. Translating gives CASGTISRDFKNEQYF.

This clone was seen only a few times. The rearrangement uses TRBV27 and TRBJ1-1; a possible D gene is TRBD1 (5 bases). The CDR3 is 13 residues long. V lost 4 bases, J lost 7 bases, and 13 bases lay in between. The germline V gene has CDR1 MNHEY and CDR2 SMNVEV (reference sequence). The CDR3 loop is CASSSYQGNEAFF. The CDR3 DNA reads TGTGCCAGCAGTTCATACCAGGGTAATGAAGCTTTCTTT.

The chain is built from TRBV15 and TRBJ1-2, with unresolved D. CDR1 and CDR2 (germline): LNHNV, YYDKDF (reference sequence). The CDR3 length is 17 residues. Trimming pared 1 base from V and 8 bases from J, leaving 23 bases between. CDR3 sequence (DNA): TGTGCCACCAGCAGAGGTCGGAATGGTCGGGGATCAGGAGGCTACACCTTC. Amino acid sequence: CATSRGRNGRGSGGYTF.

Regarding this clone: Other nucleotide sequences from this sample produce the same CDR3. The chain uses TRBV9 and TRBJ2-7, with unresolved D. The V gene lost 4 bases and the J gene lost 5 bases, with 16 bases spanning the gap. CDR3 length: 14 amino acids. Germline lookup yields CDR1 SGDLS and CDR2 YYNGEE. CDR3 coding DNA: TGTGCCAGCAGCCCTGAAGGGATGGTTAACGAGCAGTACTTC. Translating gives CASSPEGMVNEQYF.

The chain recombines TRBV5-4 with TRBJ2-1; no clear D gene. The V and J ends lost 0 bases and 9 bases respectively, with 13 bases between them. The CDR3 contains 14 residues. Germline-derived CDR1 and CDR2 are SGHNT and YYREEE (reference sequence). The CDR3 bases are TGTGCCAGCAGCTTGGGTTGGGGTGGTGGTGAGCAGTTCTTC. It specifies CASSLGWGGGEQFF.

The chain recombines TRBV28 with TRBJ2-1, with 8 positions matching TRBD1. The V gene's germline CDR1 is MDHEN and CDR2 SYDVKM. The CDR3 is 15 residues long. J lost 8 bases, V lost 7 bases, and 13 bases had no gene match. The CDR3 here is CASIVRTGNGYEQFF. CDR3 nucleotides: TGTGCCAGCATTGTTAGGACAGGGAACGGGTATGAGCAGTTCTTC.

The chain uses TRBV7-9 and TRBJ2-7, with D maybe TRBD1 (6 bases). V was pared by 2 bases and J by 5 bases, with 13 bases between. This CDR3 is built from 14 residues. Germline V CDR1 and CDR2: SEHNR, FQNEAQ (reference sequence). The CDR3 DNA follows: TGTGCCAGCAGCTTAACCGTGACAGGAGACGAGCAGTACTTC. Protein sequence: CASSLTVTGDEQYF.

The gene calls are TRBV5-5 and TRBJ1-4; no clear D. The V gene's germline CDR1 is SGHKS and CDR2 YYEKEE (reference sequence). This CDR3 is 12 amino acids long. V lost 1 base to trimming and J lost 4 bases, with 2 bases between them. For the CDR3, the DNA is TGTGCCAGCAGCTTGTTTAATGAAAAACTGTTTTTT. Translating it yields CASSLFNEKLFF.

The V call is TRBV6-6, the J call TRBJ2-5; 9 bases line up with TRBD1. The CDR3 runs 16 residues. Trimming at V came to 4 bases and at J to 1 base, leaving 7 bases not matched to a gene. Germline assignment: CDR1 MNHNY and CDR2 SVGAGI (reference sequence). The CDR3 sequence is CASSFRQGGVQETQYF. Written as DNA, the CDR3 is TGTGCCAGCAGTTTCAGACAGGGGGGGGTCCAAGAGACCCAGTACTTC.

CDR3 region: CAGRGYYGYTF. In DNA form, the CDR3 reads TGTGCCGGGCGGGGGTACTATGGCTACACCTTC. The V call is TRBV30, the J call TRBJ1-2; D is perhaps TRBD1 (5 bases). V was clipped by 8 bases and J by 3 bases, with 10 bases between them. Germline lookup yields CDR1 GTSNPN and CDR2 SVGIG (reference sequence). The CDR3 consists of 11 residues.

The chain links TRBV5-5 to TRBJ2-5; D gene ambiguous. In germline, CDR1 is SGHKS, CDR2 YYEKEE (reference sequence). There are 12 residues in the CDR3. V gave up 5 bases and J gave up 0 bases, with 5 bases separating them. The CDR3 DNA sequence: TGTGCCAGCAGGGCTAACCAAGAGACCCAGTACTTC. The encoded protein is CASRANQETQYF.

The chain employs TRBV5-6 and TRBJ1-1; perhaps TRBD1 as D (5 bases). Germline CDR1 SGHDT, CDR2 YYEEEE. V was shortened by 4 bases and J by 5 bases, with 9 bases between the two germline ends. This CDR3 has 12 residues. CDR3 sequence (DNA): TGTGCCAGCAGCCCGGGGGATACTGAAGCTTTCTTT. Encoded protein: CASSPGDTEAFF.

DNA for the CDR3: TGTGCCAGCAGCGGTCTAGCGGGAGAGACCCAGTACTTC. Protein sequence: CASSGLAGETQYF. V and J are TRBV9 and TRBJ2-5, with 8 positions matching TRBD2. Germline V gives CDR1 SGDLS, CDR2 YYNGEE. The CDR3 covers 13 residues. The V segment lost 3 bases and the J segment 4 bases; nucleotides outside the gene matches: 2.

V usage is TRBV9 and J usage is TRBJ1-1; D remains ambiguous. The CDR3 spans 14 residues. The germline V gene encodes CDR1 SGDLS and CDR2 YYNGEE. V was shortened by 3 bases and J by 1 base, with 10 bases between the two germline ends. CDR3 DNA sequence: TGTGCCAGCAGCGCCCGACCGGGGAACACTGAAGCTTTCTTT. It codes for CASSARPGNTEAFF.

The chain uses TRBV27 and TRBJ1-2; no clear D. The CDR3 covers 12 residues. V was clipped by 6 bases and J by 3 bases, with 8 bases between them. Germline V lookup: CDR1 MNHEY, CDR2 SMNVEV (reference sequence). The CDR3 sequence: CASSRGDYGYTF. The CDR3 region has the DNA TGTGCCAGCAGCCGGGGAGACTATGGCTACACCTTC.

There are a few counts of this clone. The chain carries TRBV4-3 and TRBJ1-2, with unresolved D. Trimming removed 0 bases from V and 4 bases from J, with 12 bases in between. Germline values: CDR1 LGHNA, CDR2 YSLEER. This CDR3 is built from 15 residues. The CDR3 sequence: CASSQEGSRSYGYTF. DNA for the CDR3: TGCGCCAGCAGCCAAGAGGGCAGCAGGTCCTATGGCTACACCTTC.